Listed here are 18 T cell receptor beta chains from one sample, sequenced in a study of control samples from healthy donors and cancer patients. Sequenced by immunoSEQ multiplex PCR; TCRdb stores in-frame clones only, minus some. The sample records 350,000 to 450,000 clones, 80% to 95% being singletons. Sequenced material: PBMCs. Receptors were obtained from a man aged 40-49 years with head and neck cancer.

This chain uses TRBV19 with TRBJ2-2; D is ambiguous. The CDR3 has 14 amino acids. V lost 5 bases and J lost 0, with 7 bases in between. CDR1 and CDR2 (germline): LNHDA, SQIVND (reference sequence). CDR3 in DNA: TGTGCCAGTAGTTTCTACACGAACACCGGGGAGCTGTTTTTT. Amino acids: CASSFYTNTGELFF.

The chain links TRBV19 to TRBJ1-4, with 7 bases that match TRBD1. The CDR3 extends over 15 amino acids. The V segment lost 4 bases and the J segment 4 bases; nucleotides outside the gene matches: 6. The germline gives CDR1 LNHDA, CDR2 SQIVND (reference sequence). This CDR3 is CASSTLDRLNEKLFF. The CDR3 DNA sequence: TGTGCCAGTAGTACTTTGGACAGGCTTAATGAAAAACTGTTTTTT.

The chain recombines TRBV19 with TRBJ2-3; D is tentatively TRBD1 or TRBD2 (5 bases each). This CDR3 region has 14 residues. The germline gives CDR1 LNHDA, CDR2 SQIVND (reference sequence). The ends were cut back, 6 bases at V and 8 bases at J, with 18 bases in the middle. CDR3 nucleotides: TGTGCCAGTAGACACCCCACGGGGCAGGGTACGCAGTATTTT. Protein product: CASRHPTGQGTQYF.

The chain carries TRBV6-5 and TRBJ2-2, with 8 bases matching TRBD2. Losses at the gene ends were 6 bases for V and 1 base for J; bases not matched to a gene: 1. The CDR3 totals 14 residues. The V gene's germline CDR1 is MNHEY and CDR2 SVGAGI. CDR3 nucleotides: TGTGCCAGCAGCACTAGCGGGAACACCGGGGAGCTGTTTTTT. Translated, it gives CASSTSGNTGELFF.

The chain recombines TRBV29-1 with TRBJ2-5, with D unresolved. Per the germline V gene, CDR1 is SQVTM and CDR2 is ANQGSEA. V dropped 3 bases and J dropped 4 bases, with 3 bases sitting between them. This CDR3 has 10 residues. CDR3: CSVDSETQYF. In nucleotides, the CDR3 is TGCAGCGTTGATTCAGAGACCCAGTACTTC.

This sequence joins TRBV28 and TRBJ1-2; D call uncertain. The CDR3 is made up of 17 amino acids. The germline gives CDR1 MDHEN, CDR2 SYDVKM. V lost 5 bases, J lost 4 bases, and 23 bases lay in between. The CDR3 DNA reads TGTGCCAGCAGTCAAGGGCCTTTGACGGCAGGACTCTATGGCTACACCTTC. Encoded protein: CASSQGPLTAGLYGYTF.

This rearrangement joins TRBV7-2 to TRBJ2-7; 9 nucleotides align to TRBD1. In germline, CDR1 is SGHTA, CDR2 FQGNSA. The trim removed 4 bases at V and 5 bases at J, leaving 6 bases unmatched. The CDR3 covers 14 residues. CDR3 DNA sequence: TGTGCCAGCAGCTCCTGGGACAGGGCTAACGAGCAGTACTTC. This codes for CASSSWDRANEQYF. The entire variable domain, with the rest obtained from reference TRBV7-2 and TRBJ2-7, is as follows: GAGVSQSPSNKVTEKGKDVELRCDPISGHTALYWYRQSLGQGLEFLIYFQGNSAPDKSGLPSDRFSAERTGGSVSTLTIQRTQQEDSAVYLCASSSWDRANEQYFGPGTRLTVT.

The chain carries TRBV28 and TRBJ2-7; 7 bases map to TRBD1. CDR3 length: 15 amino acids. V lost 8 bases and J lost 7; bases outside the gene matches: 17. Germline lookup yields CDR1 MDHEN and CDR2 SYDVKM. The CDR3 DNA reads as TGTGCCAGCCCGCCCAGGGGGAAAGTTATTCAGGAGCAGTACTTC. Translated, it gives CASPPRGKVIQEQYF.

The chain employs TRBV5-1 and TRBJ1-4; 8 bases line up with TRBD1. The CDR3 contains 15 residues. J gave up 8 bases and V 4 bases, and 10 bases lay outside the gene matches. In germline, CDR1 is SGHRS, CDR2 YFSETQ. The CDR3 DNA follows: TGCGCCAGCAGCGCCACCGGGACAGGCGGAGAAAAACTGTTTTTT. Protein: CASSATGTGGEKLFF.

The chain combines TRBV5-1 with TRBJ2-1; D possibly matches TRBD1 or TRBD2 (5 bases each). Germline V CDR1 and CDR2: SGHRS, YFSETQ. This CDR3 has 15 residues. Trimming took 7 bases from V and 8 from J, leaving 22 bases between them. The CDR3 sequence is CASGIGTDPAYEQFF. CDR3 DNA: TGCGCCAGCGGTATAGGGACCGACCCGGCGTATGAGCAGTTCTTC.

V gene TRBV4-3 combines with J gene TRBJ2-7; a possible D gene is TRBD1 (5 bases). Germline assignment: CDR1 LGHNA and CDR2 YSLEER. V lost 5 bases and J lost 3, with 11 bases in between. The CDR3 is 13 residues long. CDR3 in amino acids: CASSRGTGYEQYF. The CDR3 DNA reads TGCGCCAGCAGCAGGGGAACCGGCTACGAGCAGTACTTC.

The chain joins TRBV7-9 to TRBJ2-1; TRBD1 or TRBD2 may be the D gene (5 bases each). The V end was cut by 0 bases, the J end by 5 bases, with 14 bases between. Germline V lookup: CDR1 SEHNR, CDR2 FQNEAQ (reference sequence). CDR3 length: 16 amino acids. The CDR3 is CASSLARDPRDNEQFF. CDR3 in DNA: TGTGCCAGCAGCTTAGCCCGGGACCCTCGGGACAATGAGCAGTTCTTC.

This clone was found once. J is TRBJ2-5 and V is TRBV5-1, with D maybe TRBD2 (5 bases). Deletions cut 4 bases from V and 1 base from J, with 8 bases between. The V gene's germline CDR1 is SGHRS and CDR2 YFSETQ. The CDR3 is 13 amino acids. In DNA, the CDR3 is TGCGCCAGCAGCCGGGAATTCCAAGAGACCCAGTACTTC. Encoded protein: CASSREFQETQYF.

This chain's CDR3 is CASSGNRGSVEQYF. The CDR3, as DNA: TGTGCCAGCTCGGGCAACAGGGGTTCCGTCGAGCAGTACTTC. The genes are TRBV18 and TRBJ2-7, with 7 bases that match TRBD1. This CDR3 has 14 residues. V lost 6 bases to trimming and J lost 6 bases; unmatched junction nucleotides: 11. CDR1 and CDR2 (germline): KGHSH, LQKENI.

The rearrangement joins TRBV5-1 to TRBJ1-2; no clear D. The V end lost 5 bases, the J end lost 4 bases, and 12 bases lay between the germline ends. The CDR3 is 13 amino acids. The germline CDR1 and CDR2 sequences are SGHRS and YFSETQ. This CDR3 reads CASRPDGSYGYTF. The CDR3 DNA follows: TGCGCCAGCAGACCCGACGGTTCCTATGGCTACACCTTC. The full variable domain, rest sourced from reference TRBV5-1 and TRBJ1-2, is KAGVTQTPRYLIKTRGQQVTLSCSPISGHRSVSWYQQTPGQGLQFLFEYFSETQRNKGNFPGRFSGRQFSNSRSEMNVSTLELGDSALYLCASRPDGSYGYTFGSGTRLTVV.

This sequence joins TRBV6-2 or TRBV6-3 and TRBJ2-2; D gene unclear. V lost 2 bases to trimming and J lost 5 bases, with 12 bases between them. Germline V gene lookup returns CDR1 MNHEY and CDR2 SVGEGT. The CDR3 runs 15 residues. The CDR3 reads CASSYATTETGELFF. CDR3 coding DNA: TGTGCCAGCAGTTACGCGACAACAGAAACCGGGGAGCTGTTTTTT.

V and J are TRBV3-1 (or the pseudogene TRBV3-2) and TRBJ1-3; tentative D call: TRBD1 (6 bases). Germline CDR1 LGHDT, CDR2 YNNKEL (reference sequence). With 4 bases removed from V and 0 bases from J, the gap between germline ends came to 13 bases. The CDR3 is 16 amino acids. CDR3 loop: CASSLRDKYSGNTIYF. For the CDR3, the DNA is TGTGCCAGCAGCCTAAGGGACAAATACTCTGGAAACACCATATATTTT.

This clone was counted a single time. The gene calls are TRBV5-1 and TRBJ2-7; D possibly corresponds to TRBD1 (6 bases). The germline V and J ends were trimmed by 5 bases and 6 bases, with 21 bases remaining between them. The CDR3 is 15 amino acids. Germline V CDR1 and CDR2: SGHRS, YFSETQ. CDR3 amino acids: CASRGVQGTVGEQYF. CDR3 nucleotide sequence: TGCGCCAGCAGGGGGGTACAGGGAACGGTCGGCGAGCAGTACTTC.